Here is one TCR beta chain with its context. Its target is not known. The sample comes from a study of T cell responses to AZD1222 COVID-19 vaccine. General study findings and limits: Only 6 or 7 AZD1222 recipients tested seropositive at baseline.

The table came from immunoSEQ multiplex PCR; TCRdb's copy has only in-frame clones and leaves some out. The sample yields about 27,000 clones, 92% seen once. The origin of this receptor is an adult who received the AZD1222 COVID-19 vaccine. The input for sequencing was peripheral blood, taken 28 days after the second AZD1222 dose.

In nucleotides, the CDR3 is TGTGCCTGGAATACAGCTGGAAACACCATATATTTT. Its translation: CAWNTAGNTIYF. The rearrangement joins TRBV30 to TRBJ1-3; D uncertain. This CDR3 region has 12 residues. Germline CDR1 and CDR2: GTSNPN and SVGIG (reference sequence). V was trimmed by 4 bases and J by 2 bases, leaving 6 bases between them. Variable domain in full (rest from reference TRBV30 and TRBJ1-3): SQTIHQWPATLVQPVGSPLSLECTVEGTSNPNLYWYRQAAGRGLQLLFYSVGIGQISSEVPQNLSASRPQDRQFILSSKKLLLSDSGFYLCAWNTAGNTIYFGEGSWLTVV.